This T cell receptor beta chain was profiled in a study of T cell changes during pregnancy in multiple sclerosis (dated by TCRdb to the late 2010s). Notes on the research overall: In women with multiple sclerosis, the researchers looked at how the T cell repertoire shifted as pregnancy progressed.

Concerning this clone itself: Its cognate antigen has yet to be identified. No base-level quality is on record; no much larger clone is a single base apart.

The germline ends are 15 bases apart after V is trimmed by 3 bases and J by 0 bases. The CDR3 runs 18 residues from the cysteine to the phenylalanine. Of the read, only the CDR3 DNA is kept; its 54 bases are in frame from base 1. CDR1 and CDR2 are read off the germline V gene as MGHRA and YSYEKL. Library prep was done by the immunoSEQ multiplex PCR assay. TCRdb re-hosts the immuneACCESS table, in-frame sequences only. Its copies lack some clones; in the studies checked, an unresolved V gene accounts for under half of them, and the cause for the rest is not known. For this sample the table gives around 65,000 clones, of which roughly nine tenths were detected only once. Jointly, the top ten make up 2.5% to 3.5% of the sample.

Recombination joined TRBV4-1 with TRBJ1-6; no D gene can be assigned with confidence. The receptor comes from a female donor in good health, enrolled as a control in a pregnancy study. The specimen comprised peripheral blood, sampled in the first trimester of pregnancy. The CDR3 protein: CASSQQDLMGSYNSPLHF. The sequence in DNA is TGCGCCAGCAGCCAGCAGGATCTGATGGGCTCCTATAATTCACCCCTCCACTTT.